This is a list of T cell receptor beta chains from one sample in a study of Ad26.COV2.S vaccination and SARS-CoV-2 variants. Generated by immunoSEQ multiplex PCR, the TCRdb table keeps only in-frame clones and is missing some. The sample has about 250,000 clones, more than 70% seen once. This specimen was peripheral blood, taken in a trial of Ad26.COV2.S vaccine versus placebo. The origin of the receptors is a person aged 18 to 65 who received the Ad26.COV2.S COVID-19 vaccine or a placebo. CDR3s include the opening cysteine and the closing phenylalanine or tryptophan. The D gene is left open where the match is weak. The size entry is marked missing in some rows and otherwise reads once, few, many or a size class.

>TRBJ2-7|NA|16|NA|TRBV5-5
CASSPGPPGSSYEQYF
TGTGCCAGCAGCCCGGGCCCCCCAGGGAGCTCCTACGAGCAGTACTTC
>TRBJ2-7|NA|14|few|TRBV7-8
CASSLGELGYEQYF
TGTGCCAGCAGCTTAGGAGAATTGGGGTACGAGCAGTACTTC
>TRBJ2-1|NA|16|NA|TRBV5-4
CASSSPGTLPPNEQFF
TGTGCCAGCAGCTCCCCCGGGACCCTTCCCCCCAATGAGCAGTTCTTC
>TRBJ1-5|NA|13|NA|TRBV19
CASSMAGNRPQHF
TGTGCCAGTAGTATGGCGGGGAACCGGCCCCAGCATTTT
>TRBJ1-4|TRBD1|16|NA|TRBV7-2
CASTSDRDGTNEKLFF
TGTGCCAGCACCTCGGACAGGGACGGAACTAATGAAAAACTGTTTTTT
>TRBJ2-1|NA|12|NA|TRBV5-1
CASSLSNHEQFF
TGCGCCAGCAGCTTGTCTAACCATGAGCAGTTCTTC
>TRBJ1-5|NA|17|few|TRBV2
CASSHYFTGPSNQPQHF
TGTGCCAGCAGTCATTATTTCACAGGGCCGAGCAATCAGCCCCAGCATTTT
>TRBJ1-1|TRBD1|14|NA|TRBV2
CASSGTGGDTEAFF
TGTGCCAGCAGCGGTACAGGGGGCGACACTGAAGCTTTCTTT
>TRBJ2-7|NA|11|few|TRBV5-4
CASSLGTEQYF
TGTGCCAGCAGCTTAGGAACCGAGCAGTACTTC
>TRBJ1-6|TRBD1|14|NA|TRBV14
CASSQQGANSPLHF
TGTGCCAGCAGCCAACAGGGGGCTAATTCACCCCTCCACTTT
>TRBJ2-7|TRBD1|16|NA|TRBV5-5
CASTNERTGGSNGGNF
TGTGCCAGCACCAATGAAAGGACAGGGGGCTCTAATGGTGGGAACTTC
>TRBJ1-1|NA|14|NA|TRBV6-6
CASSYGSARTEAFF
TGTGCCAGCAGTTACGGGTCCGCGCGCACTGAAGCTTTCTTT
>TRBJ1-1|NA|15|NA|TRBV3-1/TRBV3-2
CASSQDSAGGTEAFF
TGTGCCAGCAGCCAAGATTCAGCCGGGGGTACTGAAGCTTTCTTT
>TRBJ2-1|TRBD2|17|NA|TRBV15
CATSPRPTSGTYNEQFF
TGTGCCACCAGCCCCCGCCCCACTAGCGGAACCTACAATGAGCAGTTCTTC
>TRBJ2-5|NA|15|NA|TRBV19
CASSDPRTLQETQYF
TGTGCCAGTAGTGACCCAAGGACTTTACAAGAGACCCAGTACTTC
>TRBJ2-3|NA|17|NA|TRBV6-2/TRBV6-3
CASSGPLGGPRTDTQYF
TGTGCCAGCAGCGGACCCCTTGGGGGGCCACGAACAGATACGCAGTATTTT
>TRBJ2-6|TRBD2|16|NA|TRBV20-1
CSASSGGASGANVLTF
TGCAGTGCTAGTAGCGGGGGGGCCTCTGGGGCCAACGTCCTGACTTTC
>TRBJ2-3|NA|17|NA|TRBV5-1
CASSIGNPGDSTDTQYF
TGCGCCAGCAGCATTGGTAATCCCGGGGACAGCACAGATACGCAGTATTTT
>TRBJ2-7|TRBD1|15|NA|TRBV4-1
CASSRGQGLTYEQYF
TGCGCCAGCAGCCGCGGACAGGGGTTAACCTACGAGCAGTACTTC
>TRBJ1-1|TRBD1|13|once|TRBV10-3
CAISGTGYTEAFF
TGTGCCATCAGTGGGACAGGGTACACTGAAGCTTTCTTT
>TRBJ1-2|TRBD1|14|NA|TRBV29-1
CSVERTGGTYGYTF
TGCAGCGTGGAAAGGACAGGGGGTACCTATGGCTACACCTTC
>TRBJ1-1|NA|13|NA|TRBV7-2
CASMKGTNTEAFF
TGTGCCAGCATGAAGGGGACGAACACTGAAGCTTTCTTT
>TRBJ2-7|TRBD1|15|NA|TRBV4-1
CASSQDGDSFYEQYF
TGCGCCAGCAGCCAAGATGGGGACAGCTTCTACGAGCAGTACTTC
>TRBJ1-1|TRBD1|14|NA|TRBV6-5
CASSSQGWGTEAFF
TGTGCCAGCAGCTCACAGGGGTGGGGCACTGAAGCTTTCTTT
>TRBJ1-1|NA|14|NA|TRBV30
CAWSPRRGNTEAFF
TGTGCCTGGAGCCCCCGCAGGGGCAACACTGAAGCTTTCTTT
>TRBJ2-7|NA|12|NA|TRBV30
CAWSRRDYEQYF
TGTGCCTGGAGCCGCAGGGACTACGAGCAGTACTTC
>TRBJ2-7|TRBD1|15|few|TRBV5-4
CASSKATGVPYEQYF
TGTGCCAGCAGCAAGGCCACAGGGGTCCCCTACGAGCAGTACTTC
>TRBJ1-4|TRBD1|17|NA|TRBV4-3
CASSQPGQGETNEKLFF
TGCGCCAGCAGCCAACCGGGACAGGGTGAAACTAATGAAAAACTGTTTTTT
>TRBJ1-6|TRBD1|15|once|TRBV11-2
CASSPPWDRGFPLHF
TGTGCCAGCAGCCCCCCCTGGGACAGGGGGTTTCCCCTCCACTTT
>TRBJ2-2|NA|16|NA|TRBV19
CASSAPGRANTGELFF
TGTGCCAGTAGTGCTCCGGGCCGCGCGAACACCGGGGAGCTGTTTTTT
>TRBJ1-2|NA|13|NA|TRBV6-1
CASSEQSFYGYTF
TGTGCCAGCAGTGAACAGTCATTCTATGGCTACACCTTC
>TRBJ1-2|TRBD1|11|NA|TRBV25-1
CASSGNRGFTF
TGTGCCAGCAGTGGCAACAGGGGTTTCACCTTC
>TRBJ2-3|NA|15|NA|TRBV5-4
CASSLAGGHKDTQYF
TGTGCCAGCAGCTTGGCAGGGGGGCATAAAGATACGCAGTATTTT